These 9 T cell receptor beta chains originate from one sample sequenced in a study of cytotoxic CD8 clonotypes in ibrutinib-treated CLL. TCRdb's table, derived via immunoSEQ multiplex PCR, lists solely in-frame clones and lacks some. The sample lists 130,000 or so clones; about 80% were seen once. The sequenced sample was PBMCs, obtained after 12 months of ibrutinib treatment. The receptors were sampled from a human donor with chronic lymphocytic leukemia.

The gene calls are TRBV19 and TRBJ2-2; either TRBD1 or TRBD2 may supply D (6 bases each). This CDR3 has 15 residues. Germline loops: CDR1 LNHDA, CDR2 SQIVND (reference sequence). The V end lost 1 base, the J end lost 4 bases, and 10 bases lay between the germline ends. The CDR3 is CASSIGGGGTGELFF. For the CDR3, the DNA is TGTGCCAGTAGTATAGGCGGAGGGGGCACCGGGGAGCTGTTTTTT.

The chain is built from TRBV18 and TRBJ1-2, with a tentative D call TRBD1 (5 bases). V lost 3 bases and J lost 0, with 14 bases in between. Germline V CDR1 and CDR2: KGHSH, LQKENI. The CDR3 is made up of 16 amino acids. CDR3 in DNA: TGTGCCAGCTCACCCCGGATGGGGGTATCTAACTATGGCTACACCTTC. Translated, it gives CASSPRMGVSNYGYTF.

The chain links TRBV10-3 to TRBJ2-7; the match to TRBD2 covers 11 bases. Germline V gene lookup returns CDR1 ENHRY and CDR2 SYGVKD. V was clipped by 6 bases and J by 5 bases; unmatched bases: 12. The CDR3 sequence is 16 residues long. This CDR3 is CAISVNLAGGGHEQYF. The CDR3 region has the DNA TGTGCCATCAGCGTGAACCTAGCGGGAGGAGGACACGAGCAGTACTTC.

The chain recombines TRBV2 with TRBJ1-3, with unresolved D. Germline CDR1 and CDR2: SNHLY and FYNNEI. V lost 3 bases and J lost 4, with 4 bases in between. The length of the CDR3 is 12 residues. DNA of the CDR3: TGTGCCAGCAGTGACTCAGGAAACACCATATATTTT. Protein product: CASSDSGNTIYF.

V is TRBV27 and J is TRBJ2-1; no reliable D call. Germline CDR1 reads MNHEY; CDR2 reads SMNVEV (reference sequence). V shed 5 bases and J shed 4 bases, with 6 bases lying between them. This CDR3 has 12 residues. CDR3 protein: CASSKGYNEQFF. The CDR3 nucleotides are TGTGCCAGCAGTAAGGGTTACAATGAGCAGTTCTTC.

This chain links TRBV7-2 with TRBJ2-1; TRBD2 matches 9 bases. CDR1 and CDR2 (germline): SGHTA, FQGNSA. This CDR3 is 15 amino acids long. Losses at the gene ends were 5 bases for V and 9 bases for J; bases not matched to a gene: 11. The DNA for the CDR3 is TGTGCCAGCAGCCTCCGTCGGACTAGCGTCAGTGAGCAGTTCTTC. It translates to CASSLRRTSVSEQFF.

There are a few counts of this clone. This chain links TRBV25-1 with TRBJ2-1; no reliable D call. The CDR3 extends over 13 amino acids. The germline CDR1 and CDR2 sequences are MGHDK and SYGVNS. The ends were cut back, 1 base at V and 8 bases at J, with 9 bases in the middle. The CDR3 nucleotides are TGTGCCAGCAGTGAATTTTACGGCGATGAGCAGTTCTTC. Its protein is CASSEFYGDEQFF.

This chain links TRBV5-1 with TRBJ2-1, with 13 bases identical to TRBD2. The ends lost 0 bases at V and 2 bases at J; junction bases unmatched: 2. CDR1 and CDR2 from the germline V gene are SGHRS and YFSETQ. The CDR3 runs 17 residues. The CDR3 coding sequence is TGCGCCAGCAGCTTGGGAACTAGCGGGAGGGCCTACAATGAGCAGTTCTTC. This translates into CASSLGTSGRAYNEQFF.

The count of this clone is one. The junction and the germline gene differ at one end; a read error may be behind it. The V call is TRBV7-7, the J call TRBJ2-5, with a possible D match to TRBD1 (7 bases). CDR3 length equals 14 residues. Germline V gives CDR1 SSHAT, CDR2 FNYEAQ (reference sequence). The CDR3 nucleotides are TGTGCTAGCAGCTCCACGACAGGGAGGGAGACCCAGTACTTC. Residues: CASSSTTGRETQYF.